These 13 T cell receptor beta chains originate from one sample sequenced in a study of cytomegalovirus exposure and HLA in healthy donors. In the PCR, 60 Vbeta and 13 Jbeta primers were used. This table comes from immunoSEQ multiplex PCR, and its TCRdb copy is limited to in-frame clones, with some not included. The sample has roughly 140,000 clones; roughly 74% are singletons. Sequencing input: PBMCs. The receptors were sampled from a woman aged 40 to 50 in good health and CMV-seropositive.

The chain joins TRBV27 to TRBJ2-1, with 11 bases aligning to TRBD2. In germline, CDR1 is MNHEY, CDR2 SMNVEV (reference sequence). The J segment lost 9 bases and the V segment lost 2 bases, leaving 9 bases of the junction unmatched. CDR3 length: 16 amino acids. The CDR3 sequence is CASSLVTSGNRGEQFF. The CDR3 DNA sequence: TGTGCCAGCAGTTTAGTGACTAGCGGGAACCGGGGTGAGCAGTTCTTC.

This clone has a handful of counts. The chain joins TRBV5-6 to TRBJ2-5; 9 bases map to TRBD2. The junction had 5 bases not matched to a gene; V was cut back by 1 base and J by 1 base. CDR1 is SGHDT, CDR2 YYEEEE, per germline. The CDR3 loop spans 16 amino acids. Here the CDR3 reads CASSLPGGRAQETQYF. The CDR3 DNA reads TGTGCCAGCAGCTTGCCGGGCGGGAGGGCCCAAGAGACCCAGTACTTC.

In this sample, this clone turned up a few times. Here the CDR3 reads CASSLVAGENQPQHF. CDR3 nucleotides: TGCGCCAGCAGCTTGGTGGCAGGGGAGAATCAGCCCCAGCATTTT. J is TRBJ1-5 and V is TRBV5-1, with a tentative D call TRBD1 (6 bases). The CDR3 sequence is 15 residues long. V dropped 0 bases and J dropped 4 bases, with 11 bases sitting between them. Germline V gives CDR1 SGHRS, CDR2 YFSETQ.

With regard to this clone: The junction departs from germline at one end; a sequencing error may be responsible. The V and J genes are TRBV2 and TRBJ2-3; 13 bases line up with TRBD2. This CDR3 comprises 17 residues. Germline loops: CDR1 SNHLY, CDR2 FYNNEI. CDR3 sequence: CASSDVRTSGSRDTQYF. The CDR3 nucleotides read TGTGCCAGCAGTGACGTGAGGACTAGCGGGAGCAGAGATACGCAGTATTTT. Complete variable domain (other parts from reference TRBV2 and TRBJ2-3): EPEVTQTPSHQVTQMGQEVILRCVPISNHLYFYWYRQILGQKVEFLVSFYNNEISEKSEIFDDQFSVERPDGSNFTLKIRSTKLEDSAMYFCASSDVRTSGSRDTQYFGPGTRLTVL.

This clone was seen once. The J gene is TRBJ2-3, the V gene TRBV7-9; D is perhaps TRBD1 (6 bases). Trimming took 0 bases from V and 0 from J, leaving 10 bases between them. The CDR3 totals 16 residues. Germline CDR1 reads SEHNR; CDR2 reads FQNEAQ (reference sequence). CDR3 sequence (DNA): TGTGCCAGCAGCTTAGCCAGGGGAGATAGCACAGATACGCAGTATTTT. Protein: CASSLARGDSTDTQYF.

The chain is built from TRBV11-3 and TRBJ1-4; D gene ambiguous. Trimming left V 5 bases short and J 0 bases short, with 16 bases between. Per the germline V gene, CDR1 is SGHNT and CDR2 is YENEEA. This CDR3 contains 17 residues. CDR3 DNA sequence: TGTGCCAGCAGCCCTCTTACCCGGGTGGCAACTAATGAAAAACTGTTTTTT. Its protein product is CASSPLTRVATNEKLFF.

The rearrangement links TRBV30 to TRBJ2-1, with 11 bases that match TRBD2. Germline CDR1 is GTSNPN and CDR2 is SVGIG (reference sequence). The V gene end was trimmed by 0 bases and the J gene end by 0 bases; junction bases not matched to a gene: 4. The CDR3 extends over 17 amino acids. This chain's CDR3 is CAWSVRGLAGSYNEQFF. As DNA, the CDR3 is TGTGCCTGGAGTGTACGAGGACTAGCGGGCTCCTACAATGAGCAGTTCTTC.

V usage is TRBV10-3 and J usage is TRBJ1-2; 9 nucleotides agree with TRBD1. Looked up from germline, CDR1 is ENHRY and CDR2 is SYGVKD. CDR3 length: 12 residues. The trim removed 9 bases at V and 7 bases at J, leaving 6 bases unmatched. The CDR3, as DNA: TGTGCCATAGCCGGGACAGGGTTTGGCTACACCTTC. It encodes CAIAGTGFGYTF.

The chain links TRBV30 to TRBJ2-5, with D hard to call. The DNA end is a closer match to TRBJ2-7, so the J assignment may be wrong. The CDR3 has 12 residues. Germline V gives CDR1 GTSNPN, CDR2 SVGIG (reference sequence). The CDR3 spells CAWSQGNYEQYF. The CDR3 bases are TGTGCCTGGAGCCAAGGAAACTACGAGCAGTACTTC.

The V call is TRBV27, the J call TRBJ1-2; D not certain. The CDR3 is 14 residues long. The ends were cut back, 0 bases at V and 4 bases at J, with 9 bases in the middle. Germline V lookup: CDR1 MNHEY, CDR2 SMNVEV (reference sequence). The CDR3 sequence: CASSLSYTGYGYTF. The CDR3 DNA follows: TGTGCCAGCAGTTTATCTTACACGGGCTATGGCTACACCTTC.

The V gene is TRBV15, the J gene TRBJ2-7, with 7 positions matching TRBD2. The CDR3 has 16 residues. The trim removed 5 bases at V and 1 base at J, leaving 11 bases unmatched. Germline loops: CDR1 LNHNV, CDR2 YYDKDF (reference sequence). The CDR3 DNA reads as TGTGCCACCAGCCGTTTAAAAGGAGCGGGATCCTACGAGCAGTACTTC. Translated, it gives CATSRLKGAGSYEQYF.

The V and J genes are TRBV10-1 and TRBJ2-7, with TRBD2 matching 8 bases. V gave up 5 bases and J gave up 5 bases; unmatched junction bases: 17. Germline V gene data show CDR1 as WNHNN and CDR2 as SYGVQD (reference sequence). The CDR3 is 17 residues long. For the CDR3, the DNA is TGCGCCAGCAGTTTGGGCTTCTCCGGGACTAGGAGCGACGAGCAGTACTTC. This translates into CASSLGFSGTRSDEQYF.

This clone was seen a few times. The chain recombines TRBV25-1 with TRBJ1-1, with D unclear. The germline V gene has CDR1 MGHDK and CDR2 SYGVNS. The V gene lost 0 bases and the J gene lost 8 bases, with 16 bases spanning the gap. This CDR3 region has 15 residues. The CDR3 spells CASSEYDGWAVEAFF. In DNA, the CDR3 is TGTGCCAGCAGTGAATACGATGGGTGGGCCGTCGAAGCTTTCTTT.